Below, 20 T cell receptor beta chains from the same sample are listed, as sequenced in a study of human T cells and chemical hapten exposure (dated by TCRdb to the early 2020s). The sample's time point label, in plain terms: patch test 3, about 24 weeks after DPC sensitization. Reading the label with the study, this specimen's treatment or condition is: therapeutic diphenylcyclopropenone sensitization with weekly scalp DPC. Library method: RACE. These reads were obtained on a NextSeq 500. The public sequencing data were trimmed at Q25 with fastp and processed into clonotypes with MiXCR by TCRdb, which kept only in-frame beta chains. Records with the same CDR3 protein are collapsed into one entry carrying the most frequent genes and DNA. This sample lists approximately 30,000 distinct CDR3 sequences; approximately 6% were detected once. The ten top clones hold 5.6% of the sample. The source was whole blood, collected in connection with sensitization to the hapten diphenylcyclopropenone (DPC). Receptors originate from a man aged 25 to 45 with alopecia areata. Some clones in this sample may be carry-over from other donors' samples.

This clonotype has at least ten counts. This chain uses TRBV11-2 with TRBJ2-5, with 11 nucleotides matching TRBD2. Germline V CDR1 and CDR2: SGHAT, FQNNGV. CDR3 length: 15 amino acids. Trimming cost V 1 base and J 5 bases; bases outside gene matches: 3. CDR3 sequence reads: CASSLGASGRETQYF. The CDR3 DNA is TGTGCCAGCAGCTTAGGAGCTAGCGGGAGGGAGACCCAGTACTTC.

Many counts were recorded for this clonotype. The V gene is TRBV13, the J gene TRBJ1-1; D is ambiguous. Germline CDR1 and CDR2: PRHDT and FYEKMQ (reference sequence). The germline V and J ends were trimmed by 3 bases and 4 bases, with 12 bases remaining between them. The CDR3 sequence is 14 residues long. Here the CDR3 reads CASSFLGDGTEAFF. CDR3 DNA sequence: TGTGCCAGCAGCTTCCTGGGAGATGGCACTGAAGCTTTCTTT.

This clonotype has at least ten counts. This chain connects TRBV23-1 to TRBJ2-7, with TRBD2 as a possible D gene (6 bases). Being an ORF, TRBV23-1 has a function that is uncertain. This CDR3 is built from 17 residues. V gave up 3 bases and J gave up 5 bases, with 23 bases separating them. DNA for the CDR3: TGCGCCAGCAGTCATTTCGATGGGAGGCCACGACATCACGAGCAGTACTTC. Residues: CASSHFDGRPRHHEQYF.

This clonotype has at least ten counts. The V call is TRBV20-1, the J call TRBJ2-3; 8 nucleotides align to TRBD1. Looked up from germline, CDR1 is DFQATT and CDR2 is SNEGSKA (reference sequence). This CDR3 is built from 14 residues. Germline trimming cut 5 bases from V and 3 bases from J; bases unmatched to any gene: 7. The CDR3 loop reads CSAPRQGTTDTQYF. CDR3 bases: TGCAGTGCTCCCCGACAGGGGACAACAGATACGCAGTATTTT.

This clonotype showed up many times. The J gene is TRBJ2-3, the V gene TRBV10-1; possibly TRBD1 or TRBD2 for D (5 bases each). The germline V gene encodes CDR1 WNHNN and CDR2 SYGVQD (reference sequence). Trimming removed 4 bases from V and 6 bases from J, with 17 bases in between. This CDR3 is 15 amino acids long. CDR3 sequence reads: CASSVREWGMDTQYF. CDR3 coding DNA: TGCGCCAGCAGTGTGAGGGAATGGGGCATGGATACGCAGTATTTT.

At least ten counts were recorded for this clonotype. The genes are TRBV20-1 and TRBJ1-3; tentatively, D is TRBD1 (6 bases). The germline V and J ends were trimmed by 7 bases and 3 bases, with 13 bases remaining between them. This CDR3 is built from 13 residues. Germline V gene data show CDR1 as DFQATT and CDR2 as SNEGSKA (reference sequence). CDR3 in amino acids: CSVLTGIGNTIYF. In DNA form, the CDR3 reads TGCAGTGTTTTAACAGGGATTGGAAACACCATATATTTT.

In its sample, this clonotype was seen many times. This chain joins TRBV20-1 and TRBJ1-2, with TRBD1 matching 7 bases. Per germline, CDR1 DFQATT and CDR2 SNEGSKA (reference sequence). The CDR3 is 13 amino acids. Unmatched junction bases numbered 8, after V lost 6 bases and J lost 4 bases. In DNA, the CDR3 is TGCAGTGCGCCCGGGGAGGGGGCCTATGGCTACACCTTC. This sequence encodes CSAPGEGAYGYTF.

There are many counts of this clonotype. The rearrangement uses TRBV6-2 or TRBV6-3 and TRBJ2-4; tentative D call: TRBD1 (6 bases). V was clipped by 0 bases and J by 8 bases, with 20 bases between them. CDR1 is MNHEY, CDR2 SVGEGT, per germline. The CDR3 contains 17 residues. CDR3: CASSYSREGQGLYIQYF. The CDR3 region has the DNA TGTGCCAGCAGTTACTCGAGAGAGGGGCAGGGGTTATACATTCAGTACTTC.

This chain joins TRBV20-1 and TRBJ2-7; 7 bases match TRBD2. The J segment lost 6 bases and the V segment lost 5 bases, leaving 10 bases of the junction unmatched. Germline loops: CDR1 DFQATT, CDR2 SNEGSKA (reference sequence). This CDR3 has 13 residues. The CDR3, as DNA: TGCAGTGCTGAGCACGCGGGAGTCAGCGAGCAGTACTTC. Translating gives CSAEHAGVSEQYF.

There are many counts of this clonotype. The chain uses TRBV2 and TRBJ1-1; D unresolved. Germline V gene sequence: CDR1 SNHLY, CDR2 FYNNEI. This CDR3 is built from 13 residues. Between the trimmed V and J ends, which lost 5 bases and 0 bases, there was a span of 7 bases. This CDR3 reads CASSFDLNTEAFF. The CDR3 coding sequence is TGTGCCAGCAGTTTCGACTTGAACACTGAAGCTTTCTTT.

At least ten counts were recorded for this clonotype. The J gene is TRBJ2-3, the V gene TRBV20-1, with 10 bases matching TRBD2. The trim removed 6 bases at V and 11 bases at J, leaving 14 bases unmatched. CDR1 is DFQATT, CDR2 SNEGSKA, per germline (reference sequence). This CDR3 has 14 amino acids. DNA for the CDR3: TGCAGTGCCCAAGAAGCGGGAGGGCCTCAGGGGCAGTATTTT. Translation gives CSAQEAGGPQGQYF.

The chain recombines TRBV30 with TRBJ2-7; 9 bases are a match to TRBD2. The CDR3 spans 16 residues. Losses at the gene ends were 1 base for V and 6 bases for J; bases not matched to a gene: 13. CDR1 GTSNPN and CDR2 SVGIG come from the germline V gene (reference sequence). The CDR3 nucleotides read TGTGCCTGGAGTGAAATCGGGGCGGGAGGGCGACTCGAGCAGTACTTC. Its protein product is CAWSEIGAGGRLEQYF.

This clonotype has at least ten counts. One junction end does not reproduce the germline sequence, and a read error may be involved. The chain is built from TRBV5-5 and TRBJ1-2, with a weak D call TRBD1 (6 bases). The germline V gene has CDR1 SGHKS and CDR2 YYEKEE (reference sequence). The CDR3 spans 17 residues. The CDR3 here is CASSLDRKVRGNYGYTF. In DNA, the CDR3 is TGTGCCAGCAGTTTGGACAGAAAAGTTCGCGGGAACTATGGCTACACCTTC.

At least ten counts were recorded for this clonotype. V gene TRBV19 combines with J gene TRBJ2-1; TRBD1 matches 11 bases. V shed 6 bases, J shed 8 bases, and the junction held 18 bases outside the gene matches. Germline V lookup: CDR1 LNHDA, CDR2 SQIVND (reference sequence). The CDR3 has 18 amino acids. The CDR3 reads CASRQDRGHQREWDEQFF. The DNA for the CDR3 is TGTGCCAGTAGGCAGGACAGGGGGCACCAACGCGAGTGGGATGAGCAGTTCTTC.

This clonotype was observed a handful of times. V and J are TRBV7-9 and TRBJ2-7; D is possibly TRBD1 (5 bases). Germline CDR1 SEHNR, CDR2 FQNEAQ (reference sequence). Between the trimmed V and J ends, which lost 6 bases and 0 bases, there was a span of 15 bases. CDR3 size: 15 residues. The DNA for the CDR3 is TGTGCCAGCAGTCTGGGCAGGGCCGTCTCCTACGAGCAGTACTTC. Its translation: CASSLGRAVSYEQYF.

This clonotype was found many times. This chain joins TRBV7-2 and TRBJ2-5; TRBD2 matches 8 bases. The CDR3 is 12 amino acids. After removal of 7 bases from V and 5 bases from J, the junction contained 3 bases not matched to a gene. Germline V gives CDR1 SGHTA, CDR2 FQGNSA. CDR3 nucleotides: TGTGCCAGCAACCGGGGGGGTGAGACCCAGTACTTC. It specifies CASNRGGETQYF.

This clonotype was seen many times. One junction end disagrees with the germline gene, perhaps due to a read error. The chain uses TRBV7-7 and TRBJ1-1; 9 bases fit TRBD1. CDR1 is SSHAT, CDR2 FNYEAQ, per germline (reference sequence). The CDR3 extends over 17 amino acids. CDR3 bases: TGTGCTAGCAGGAACCCACGGACAGGGGAGACAGAAGGTGAAGCTTTCTTT. This sequence encodes CASRNPRTGETEGEAFF.

V usage is TRBV27 and J usage is TRBJ2-2; D gene uncertain. Trimming removed 8 bases from V and 3 bases from J, with 10 bases in between. The CDR3 has 13 amino acids. The germline gives CDR1 MNHEY, CDR2 SMNVEV (reference sequence). CDR3 bases: TGTGCCAGCGTTGCCAGTGACACCGGGGAGCTGTTTTTT. Its translation: CASVASDTGELFF.

The sample holds many counts of this clonotype. The V call is TRBV20-1, the J call TRBJ2-2; TRBD2 matches 7 bases. Trimming cost V 5 bases and J 6 bases; bases outside gene matches: 6. The CDR3 is 13 amino acids. Germline loops: CDR1 DFQATT, CDR2 SNEGSKA (reference sequence). The CDR3 DNA is TGCAGTGCTCTTCGGACTAGTGCCGGGGAGCTGTTTTTT. This codes for CSALRTSAGELFF.

In this sample, this clonotype turned up many times. The chain combines TRBV12-3 or TRBV12-4 with TRBJ2-5; perhaps TRBD1 as D (5 bases). V was shortened by 5 bases and J by 5 bases, with 12 bases between the two germline ends. The CDR3 loop spans 13 amino acids. The CDR3: CASSDSRLETQYF. The CDR3 nucleotides are TGTGCCAGCAGTGACAGCCGGTTGGAGACCCAGTACTTC.